What follows are 28 T cell receptor beta chains derived from one specimen sequenced in a study of T cell changes during pregnancy in multiple sclerosis. Here immunoSEQ multiplex PCR was the method, and the copy in TCRdb shows in-frame clones only, minus some. The sample holds fewer than 110,000 clones, 91% seen once. This sample comprised peripheral blood, obtained in the second trimester of pregnancy. The receptors come from a female donor with multiple sclerosis, enrolled in a pregnancy study.

The chain has TRBV5-1 and TRBJ2-1; D call uncertain. Germline V CDR1 and CDR2: SGHRS, YFSETQ. Trimming took off 2 bases at V and 0 bases at J, with 9 bases between the two ends. The CDR3 length is 15 residues. In DNA, the CDR3 is TGCGCCAGCAGCTTAGCATCTACCTCCTACAATGAGCAGTTCTTC. It codes for CASSLASTSYNEQFF.

The chain has TRBV5-1 and TRBJ2-7, with TRBD2 matching over 11 bases. V was pared by 2 bases and J by 2 bases, with 3 bases of the junction left unmatched. Germline V gene sequence: CDR1 SGHRS, CDR2 YFSETQ. The CDR3 runs to 15 residues. CDR3 in DNA: TGCGCCAGCAGCTTAGAACTAGCGGGAGCCTACGAGCAGTACTTC. It is translated as CASSLELAGAYEQYF.

The V gene is TRBV11-2, the J gene TRBJ2-5; 9 nucleotides align to TRBD2. Trimming at V came to 5 bases and at J to 5 bases, leaving 9 bases not matched to a gene. CDR1 SGHAT and CDR2 FQNNGV come from the germline V gene. This CDR3 has 15 amino acids. The CDR3 loop reads CASSLGTSRTETQYF. In nucleotides, the CDR3 is TGTGCCAGCAGCCTAGGGACTAGCAGAACGGAGACCCAGTACTTC.

The chain is built from TRBV6-6 and TRBJ1-5, with D possibly TRBD1 on 5 matching bases. V dropped 2 bases and J dropped 0 bases, with 5 bases sitting between them. The CDR3 loop spans 14 amino acids. The germline V gene encodes CDR1 MNHNY and CDR2 SVGAGI (reference sequence). CDR3 loop: CASSYGASNQPQHF. The CDR3 region has the DNA TGTGCCAGCAGTTACGGGGCTAGCAATCAGCCCCAGCATTTT.

This sequence joins TRBV4-3 and TRBJ2-2; TRBD2 might be the D (6 bases). The germline gives CDR1 LGHNA, CDR2 YSLEER. CDR3 length equals 14 residues. V gave up 0 bases and J gave up 8 bases, with 10 bases separating them. The CDR3 loop is CASSQDLGGGELFF. The CDR3 bases are TGCGCCAGCAGCCAAGATCTCGGGGGAGGGGAGCTGTTTTTT.

The rearrangement uses TRBV6-5 and TRBJ2-7; possibly TRBD2 for D (5 bases). V lost 7 bases and J 0 bases, leaving 10 bases between the germline ends. CDR3 size: 13 residues. The germline gives CDR1 MNHEY, CDR2 SVGAGI. The CDR3 DNA sequence: TGTGCCAGCACACGGGGAAGCTCCTACGAGCAGTACTTC. Its translation: CASTRGSSYEQYF.

The gene calls are TRBV6-5 and TRBJ2-7; TRBD1 matches 9 bases. CDR1 and CDR2 from the germline V gene are MNHEY and SVGAGI. After removal of 0 bases from V and 4 bases from J, the junction contained 4 bases not matched to a gene. This CDR3 has 15 amino acids. CDR3 protein: CASSYSDRGSYEQYF. Here the CDR3 DNA reads TGTGCCAGCAGTTACTCTGACAGGGGGTCGTACGAGCAGTACTTC.

The rearrangement joins TRBV28 to TRBJ2-2; tentative D call: TRBD2 (6 bases). Per germline, CDR1 MDHEN and CDR2 SYDVKM. This CDR3 spans 16 amino acids. The germline V and J ends were trimmed by 6 bases and 3 bases, with 17 bases remaining between them. CDR3 in amino acids: CASREGLYGDTGELFF. The DNA for the CDR3 is TGTGCCAGCAGGGAGGGACTTTATGGCGACACCGGGGAGCTGTTTTTT.

The chain is built from TRBV27 and TRBJ2-2, with 10 nucleotides matching TRBD1. The V and J ends lost 5 bases and 5 bases, in that order; junction bases with no gene match: 8. The CDR3 has 16 amino acids. In germline, CDR1 is MNHEY, CDR2 SMNVEV (reference sequence). DNA of the CDR3: TGTGCCAGCAGTAAACGACAGGGGGCATGGACCGGGGAGCTGTTTTTT. It translates to CASSKRQGAWTGELFF.

The chain links TRBV11-2 to TRBJ2-5, with D perhaps TRBD1 (7 bases). The germline gives CDR1 SGHAT, CDR2 FQNNGV. The CDR3 has 14 amino acids. V was trimmed by 5 bases and J by 8 bases, leaving 18 bases between them. The CDR3 sequence: CASSRRGTEVTQYF. In nucleotides, the CDR3 is TGTGCCAGCAGCCGACGCGGGACAGAGGTAACCCAGTACTTC.

This rearrangement joins TRBV19 to TRBJ1-6; D not certain. Germline CDR1 and CDR2: LNHDA and SQIVND (reference sequence). The CDR3 has 15 residues. The V gene lost 7 bases and the J gene lost 8 bases, with 18 bases spanning the gap. As DNA, the CDR3 is TGTGCCAGTACCCCAACAGCGCGGGTGGATTCACCCCTCCACTTT. This encodes CASTPTARVDSPLHF. The full variable domain, with the rest looked up from reference TRBV19 and TRBJ1-6, is DGGITQSPKYLFRKEGQNVTLSCEQNLNHDAMYWYRQDPGQGLRLIYYSQIVNDFQKGDIAEGYSVSREKKESFPLTVTSAQKNPTAFYLCASTPTARVDSPLHFGNGTRLTVT.

The gene calls are TRBV15 and TRBJ2-1; 11 bases map to TRBD2. Germline assignment: CDR1 LNHNV and CDR2 YYDKDF (reference sequence). The CDR3 length is 16 residues. The junction had 6 bases not matched to a gene; V was cut back by 1 base and J by 7 bases. The CDR3 coding sequence is TGTGCCACCAGCAGAGTCTTTGGGACTAGCGGTAATGAGCAGTTCTTC. It encodes CATSRVFGTSGNEQFF. The entire variable domain, with the rest obtained from reference TRBV15 and TRBJ2-1, is as follows: DAMVIQNPRYQVTQFGKPVTLSCSQTLNHNVMYWYQQKSSQAPKLLFHYYDKDFNNEADTPDNFQSRRPNTSFCFLDIRSPGLGDTAMYLCATSRVFGTSGNEQFFGPGTRLTVL.

The genes are TRBV9 and TRBJ2-5, with 7 bases lining up with TRBD2. With V trimmed by 4 bases and J by 3 bases, 6 bases remained unmatched. The CDR3 runs 14 residues. CDR1 is SGDLS, CDR2 YYNGEE, per germline. The CDR3 region has the DNA TGTGCCAGCAGCCTCCGGGACTATAAAGAGACCCAGTACTTC. Translating gives CASSLRDYKETQYF.

The rearrangement joins TRBV14 to TRBJ1-1, with D perhaps matching TRBD1 (5 bases). Germline CDR1 and CDR2: SGHDN and FVKESK. V was clipped by 4 bases and J by 1 base, with 13 bases between them. The CDR3 has 15 residues. The CDR3 sequence is CASSRGHGGNTEAFF. As DNA, the CDR3 is TGTGCCAGCAGCCGCGGCCACGGGGGGAACACTGAAGCTTTCTTT.

V is TRBV7-9 and J is TRBJ2-3; TRBD1 aligns across 10 bases. The CDR3 loop spans 15 amino acids. The germline gives CDR1 SEHNR, CDR2 FQNEAQ (reference sequence). Losses at the gene ends were 5 bases for V and 4 bases for J; bases not matched to a gene: 6. The CDR3 sequence: CASSPGQGQADTQYF. The CDR3 DNA reads as TGTGCCAGCAGCCCGGGACAGGGGCAGGCAGATACGCAGTATTTT.

The rearrangement uses TRBV6-5 and TRBJ2-5; maybe TRBD2 (6 bases). The length of the CDR3 is 13 residues. V dropped 5 bases and J dropped 4 bases, with 11 bases sitting between them. CDR1 is MNHEY, CDR2 SVGAGI, per germline. CDR3 residues: CASSAGLSETQYF. In DNA form, the CDR3 reads TGTGCCAGCAGTGCGGGACTCTCAGAGACCCAGTACTTC.

J is TRBJ2-3 and V is TRBV7-8; a weak D match, TRBD2 (5 bases). The germline gives CDR1 SGHVS, CDR2 FQNEAQ. CDR3 length: 16 residues. The V end lost 4 bases, the J end lost 6 bases, and 20 bases lay between the germline ends. CDR3 coding DNA: TGTGCCAGCAGCTCCCGGTCGGGCCGGAAGCGGGATACGCAGTATTTT. It translates to CASSSRSGRKRDTQYF. Looking up the rest from reference TRBV7-8 and TRBJ2-3 gives the full variable domain: GAGVSQSPRYKVAKRGQDVALRCDPISGHVSLFWYQQALGQGPEFLTYFQNEAQLDKSGLPSDRFFAERPEGSVSTLKIQRTQQEDSAVYLCASSSRSGRKRDTQYFGPGTRLTVL.

The rearrangement links TRBV4-1 to TRBJ2-1, with D perhaps matching TRBD2 (6 bases). V lost 0 bases, J lost 12 bases, and 18 bases lay in between. The CDR3 has 15 amino acids. Germline assignment: CDR1 MGHRA and CDR2 YSYEKL. The CDR3 bases are TGCGCCAGCAGCCAAGAACTAGCACCCCTTTCGGTGCAGTTCTTC. Translation: CASSQELAPLSVQFF.

V gene TRBV13 combines with J gene TRBJ2-7; 12 bases map to TRBD2. This CDR3 comprises 15 residues. With V trimmed by 5 bases and J by 5 bases, 7 bases remained unmatched. Germline-derived CDR1 and CDR2 are PRHDT and FYEKMQ (reference sequence). The DNA of the CDR3 is TGTGCCAGCAGCCCCCGACTAGCGGGAGACCACGAGCAGTACTTC. Translating gives CASSPRLAGDHEQYF.

V is TRBV19 and J is TRBJ1-2; 7 bases fit TRBD1. The ends lost 7 bases at V and 7 bases at J; junction bases unmatched: 9. From germline, CDR1 is LNHDA and CDR2 SQIVND (reference sequence). CDR3 length: 13 residues. CDR3 nucleotide sequence: TGTGCCAGTACCCCCAGGGGGTCCTCTGGCTACACCTTC. Its protein product is CASTPRGSSGYTF. The variable domain in full, completed from reference TRBV19 and TRBJ1-2, reads DGGITQSPKYLFRKEGQNVTLSCEQNLNHDAMYWYRQDPGQGLRLIYYSQIVNDFQKGDIAEGYSVSREKKESFPLTVTSAQKNPTAFYLCASTPRGSSGYTFGSGTRLTVV.

The chain employs TRBV14 and TRBJ2-5; D is uncertain. Trimming pared 4 bases from V and 5 bases from J, leaving 11 bases between. CDR1 and CDR2 from the germline V gene are SGHDN and FVKESK. The CDR3 spans 13 residues. The CDR3 nucleotides are TGTGCCAGCAGCCCACGCGTCCGGGAGACCCAGTACTTC. Its protein product is CASSPRVRETQYF.

The chain has TRBV9 and TRBJ1-1; a possible D gene is TRBD1 (6 bases). V was cut by 3 bases and J by 1 base, with 7 bases left in between. The V gene's germline CDR1 is SGDLS and CDR2 YYNGEE. There are 13 residues in the CDR3. The CDR3 region is CASSEGQNTEAFF. The DNA of the CDR3 is TGTGCCAGCAGCGAGGGACAGAACACTGAAGCTTTCTTT.

This rearrangement joins TRBV5-1 to TRBJ1-3; a possible D gene is TRBD1 (5 bases). V lost 0 bases, J lost 1 base, and 14 bases lay in between. The germline gives CDR1 SGHRS, CDR2 YFSETQ. The CDR3 contains 17 residues. The CDR3 sequence: CASSLEGRASSGNTIYF. In nucleotides, the CDR3 is TGCGCCAGCAGCTTGGAGGGCAGGGCAAGTTCTGGAAACACCATATATTTT.

The chain couples TRBV2 to TRBJ2-7; TRBD2 matches at 9 bases. V lost 8 bases, J lost 2 bases, and 7 bases stayed unmatched. The CDR3 is made up of 14 amino acids. Germline CDR1 and CDR2: SNHLY and FYNNEI. DNA of the CDR3: TGTGCCAGCCTAGGGCTAGCGGGGCCCTACGAGCAGTACTTC. Its translation is CASLGLAGPYEQYF.

The CDR3 region is CASSLGTGRGEQYF. The CDR3 region has the DNA TGCGCCAGCAGCCTGGGGACAGGGCGTGGCGAGCAGTACTTC. The chain couples TRBV5-1 to TRBJ2-7; 9 bases are a match to TRBD1. V shed 4 bases and J 6 bases; nucleotides not matched to a gene: 8. The CDR3 covers 14 residues. Germline V lookup: CDR1 SGHRS, CDR2 YFSETQ.

The CDR3 region is CASSEADGYNEQFF. The CDR3 DNA is TGTGCTAGCTCCGAAGCGGACGGGTACAATGAGCAGTTCTTC. V and J are TRBV7-7 and TRBJ2-1; D perhaps matches TRBD2 (5 bases). There are 14 residues in the CDR3. CDR1 and CDR2 from the germline V gene are SSHAT and FNYEAQ (reference sequence).

This clone has only a few counts. V and J are TRBV29-1 and TRBJ2-2; no firm D call. Per germline, CDR1 SQVTM and CDR2 ANQGSEA. The germline V and J ends were trimmed by 4 bases and 1 base, with 10 bases remaining between them. The CDR3 is 14 residues long. The CDR3: CSVVGYQNTGELFF. The CDR3 nucleotides read TGCAGCGTTGTGGGCTACCAGAACACCGGGGAGCTGTTTTTT.

This clone was observed a handful of times. This rearrangement joins TRBV5-4 to TRBJ2-7; 7 bases fit TRBD1. The CDR3 runs 20 residues. Trimming cost V 4 bases and J 3 bases; bases outside gene matches: 25. Germline V gene lookup returns CDR1 SGHNT and CDR2 YYREEE (reference sequence). The CDR3 here is CASSLSSDRASGARHYEQYF. CDR3 nucleotide sequence: TGTGCCAGCAGCCTTTCCTCTGACAGGGCCAGCGGAGCTAGGCACTACGAGCAGTACTTC.